Presented here are 22 T cell receptor beta chains from one specimen sequenced in a study of molecular identifiers for immune sequencing clone quantification. In TCRdb, the PCR reads were re-called with MiXCR into one record per CDR3 protein. The table lists approximately 500,000 distinct CDR3 sequences, about 21% of them singletons. Sequencing used naive CD8+ T cells from blood, with Jurkat cell RNA spiked in. The subset denotes: FACS-sorted CD8+CD4-CCR7+CD45RA+ naive T cells. Source of these receptors: a human donor in good health. Some libraries in this study had Jurkat cell RNA spiked in.

This clonotype turned up a few times. The chain links TRBV27 to TRBJ1-5, with D perhaps TRBD1 (6 bases). Germline V gene sequence: CDR1 MNHEY, CDR2 SMNVEV (reference sequence). This CDR3 has 14 residues. Trimming removed 7 bases from V and 5 bases from J, with 15 bases in between. CDR3 protein: CASNPQGSDQPQHF. For the CDR3, the DNA is TGTGCCAGCAACCCCCAGGGGTCTGATCAGCCCCAGCATTTT.

CDR3 in DNA: TGTGCCAGCAGTTACGGAGGGGACATTCAGTACTTC. Translating gives CASSYGGDIQYF. The chain employs TRBV6-2 or TRBV6-3 and TRBJ2-4, with D maybe TRBD2 (6 bases). The CDR3 runs 12 residues. Germline loops: CDR1 MNHEY, CDR2 SVGEGT. V gave up 2 bases and J gave up 8 bases, with 7 bases separating them.

CDR3 sequence: CASSQVTGGPEKLFF. Here the CDR3 DNA reads TGTGCCAGCAGCCAAGTTACAGGGGGTCCTGAAAAACTGTTTTTT. The genes are TRBV3-1 and TRBJ1-4; 8 bases map to TRBD1. The CDR3 is made up of 15 amino acids. Germline V CDR1 and CDR2: LGHDT, YNNKEL (reference sequence). After removal of 1 base from V and 7 bases from J, the junction contained 5 bases not matched to a gene.

The sample holds a few counts of this clonotype. The chain employs TRBV20-1 and TRBJ2-1, with 8 bases matching TRBD2. Germline V gene data show CDR1 as DFQATT and CDR2 as SNEGSKA (reference sequence). The junction had 4 bases not matched to a gene; V was cut back by 5 bases and J by 1 base. The CDR3 has 14 residues. Written as DNA, the CDR3 is TGCAGTGCTCGCGCTAGCGGGTCCTACAATGAGCAGTTCTTC. Encoded protein: CSARASGSYNEQFF.

The CDR3, as DNA: TGCAGTGCTGAGGGACGGAATGGACCCTACAATGAGCAGTTCTTC. It encodes CSAEGRNGPYNEQFF. This chain joins TRBV20-1 and TRBJ2-1; D possibly matches TRBD1 or TRBD2 (5 bases each). CDR1 and CDR2 from the germline V gene are DFQATT and SNEGSKA (reference sequence). The V gene lost 5 bases and the J gene lost 2 bases, with 16 bases spanning the gap. The CDR3 sequence is 15 residues long.

On this clonotype itself: Possible read error: a much larger clone is one base away. The chain uses TRBV19 and TRBJ2-1; 8 bases line up with TRBD2. Germline CDR1 is LNHDA and CDR2 is SQIVND (reference sequence). The length of the CDR3 is 14 residues. Trimming at V came to 5 bases and at J to 5 bases, leaving 5 bases not matched to a gene. The DNA of the CDR3 is TGTGCCAGTAGTTTAGTAGCGGGGAACAATGAGCAGTTCTTC. This codes for CASSLVAGNNEQFF. Using reference TRBV19 and TRBJ2-1 for the parts outside the CDR3, the full variable domain is DGGITQSPKYLFRKEGQNVTLSCEQNLNHDAMYWYRQDPGQGLRLIYYSQIVNDFQKGDIAEGYSVSREKKESFPLTVTSAQKNPTAFYLCASSLVAGNNEQFFGPGTRLTVL.

This clonotype turned up a few times. The rearrangement uses TRBV6-5 and TRBJ2-5; the match to TRBD1 covers 7 bases. The J segment lost 3 bases and the V segment lost 7 bases, leaving 5 bases of the junction unmatched. This CDR3 is built from 13 residues. Germline V gives CDR1 MNHEY, CDR2 SVGAGI. In DNA, the CDR3 is TGTGCCAGCAAGGGACAGATTAAAGAGACCCAGTACTTC. Protein sequence: CASKGQIKETQYF.

The chain has TRBV6-2 or TRBV6-3 and TRBJ1-2; a weak D match, TRBD1 (6 bases). Germline CDR1 is MNHEY and CDR2 is SVGEGT. The length of the CDR3 is 13 residues. With 8 bases removed from V and 10 bases from J, the gap between germline ends came to 20 bases. CDR3 in DNA: TGTGCCAGCCTACCGGGACACGGACTCGACTACACCTTC. As protein: CASLPGHGLDYTF.

This clonotype was seen at least ten times. The V call is TRBV4-3, the J call TRBJ1-2; D gene unclear. This CDR3 comprises 15 residues. Germline V CDR1 and CDR2: LGHNA, YSLEER. V was pared by 5 bases and J by 3 bases, with 16 bases between. In DNA, the CDR3 is TGCGCCAGCAGCGGGTCCCGAGGCCGGGACTATGGCTACACCTTC. It translates to CASSGSRGRDYGYTF.

This clonotype was detected only a few times. The CDR3 protein is CASSTDGTRTDTQYF. CDR3 bases: TGTGCCAGCAGTACCGACGGGACGAGAACAGATACGCAGTATTTT. The genes are TRBV12-3 or TRBV12-4 and TRBJ2-3; D possibly uses TRBD1 or TRBD2 (5 bases each). This CDR3 comprises 15 residues. V gave up 5 bases and J gave up 3 bases, with 15 bases separating them.

This clonotype was observed a few times. V and J are TRBV19 and TRBJ2-1, with D possibly matching TRBD1 (6 bases). The CDR3 consists of 14 residues. Trimming took 1 base from V and 7 from J, leaving 11 bases between them. Germline V gene lookup returns CDR1 LNHDA and CDR2 SQIVND (reference sequence). CDR3 in amino acids: CASSIGGGLNEQFF. The CDR3 DNA is TGTGCCAGTAGTATAGGTGGGGGCCTGAATGAGCAGTTCTTC.

This clonotype was seen a few times. This chain connects TRBV6-5 to TRBJ1-1, with 7 bases identical to TRBD1. The germline gives CDR1 MNHEY, CDR2 SVGAGI. V shed 0 bases and J 2 bases; nucleotides not matched to a gene: 15. The CDR3 is 19 amino acids. This chain's CDR3 is CASSYSVDWADRANTEAFF. CDR3 coding DNA: TGTGCCAGCAGTTACTCGGTCGACTGGGCAGACAGGGCCAACACTGAAGCTTTCTTT.

To note about this clonotype: The conserved phenylalanine or tryptophan is not found at the CDR3 terminus, so this likely reflects a read error. The chain uses TRBV5-3 and TRBJ2-1; 7 nucleotides align to TRBD2. TRBV5-3 is known as an ORF, though its function is uncertain. With 8 bases clipped from V and 7 bases from J, the junction kept 15 bases outside the gene matches. This CDR3 contains 15 residues. The CDR3 sequence: CASSPEPRERNEQFL. In DNA form, the CDR3 reads TGTGCCAGCAGCCCGGAGCCGCGGGAGCGTAATGAGCAGTTCCTC.

The rearrangement uses TRBV7-9 and TRBJ2-1, with 9 positions matching TRBD1. Germline-derived CDR1 and CDR2 are SEHNR and FQNEAQ (reference sequence). CDR3 length: 15 residues. V was clipped by 7 bases and J by 7 bases; unmatched bases: 11. The DNA of the CDR3 is TGTGCCAGCAACACCCTGCGGGACAGGGTGAATGAGCAGTTCTTC. It specifies CASNTLRDRVNEQFF.

This clonotype was detected ten times or more. The chain recombines TRBV28 with TRBJ1-6; D perhaps matches TRBD1 (6 bases). Trimming stripped 7 bases from V and 10 bases from J, with 17 bases between. The CDR3 spans 14 residues. The germline gives CDR1 MDHEN, CDR2 SYDVKM. CDR3 coding DNA: TGTGCCAGCACCCTCCCAGGGGAATACTCACCCCTCCACTTT. It specifies CASTLPGEYSPLHF.

The chain's CDR3 is CASSAQDSLMNTEAFF. For the CDR3, the DNA is TGTGCCAGCAGTGCTCAGGACAGTTTAATGAACACTGAAGCTTTCTTT. The rearrangement links TRBV6-5 to TRBJ1-1; TRBD1 is a possible D gene (6 bases). Trimming removed 5 bases from V and 0 bases from J, with 16 bases in between. Looked up from germline, CDR1 is MNHEY and CDR2 is SVGAGI. This CDR3 is 16 amino acids long.

At least ten counts were recorded for this clonotype. J is TRBJ2-5 and V is TRBV4-3; 10 bases map to TRBD2. J gave up 4 bases and V 0 bases, and 11 bases lay outside the gene matches. The CDR3 is 18 residues long. Per germline, CDR1 LGHNA and CDR2 YSLEER. CDR3 sequence reads: CASSQDLDPLAGSETQYF. CDR3 bases: TGCGCCAGCAGCCAAGATCTGGATCCACTAGCGGGGTCAGAGACCCAGTACTTC.

The table lists this clonotype with many counts. V gene TRBV11-2 combines with J gene TRBJ2-3; D call uncertain. With 5 bases removed from V and 2 bases from J, the gap between germline ends came to 14 bases. Per the germline V gene, CDR1 is SGHAT and CDR2 is FQNNGV. CDR3 length: 15 amino acids. The CDR3, as DNA: TGTGCCAGCAGCCCGAATAAATGGACCACAGATACGCAGTATTTT. Translation gives CASSPNKWTTDTQYF.

Notes on this clonotype: A much larger clone sits a single nucleotide away, making a read error possible. The J gene is TRBJ2-3, the V gene TRBV4-1, with 9 bases lining up with TRBD2. Looked up from germline, CDR1 is MGHRA and CDR2 is YSYEKL. The CDR3 covers 18 residues. With V trimmed by 4 bases and J by 4 bases, 15 bases remained unmatched. The CDR3 here is CASSRGGASGGYADTQYF. CDR3 coding DNA: TGCGCCAGCAGCCGAGGGGGGGCAAGCGGGGGGTATGCAGATACGCAGTATTTT.

This clonotype has at least ten counts. V gene TRBV28 combines with J gene TRBJ2-5; 7 bases align to TRBD1. CDR1 MDHEN and CDR2 SYDVKM come from the germline V gene. The CDR3 runs 13 residues. Trimming cost V 5 bases and J 2 bases; bases outside gene matches: 2. DNA of the CDR3: TGTGCCAGCAGTCGACAGGGACAAGAGACCCAGTACTTC. Its protein product is CASSRQGQETQYF.

This clonotype occurred many times. V usage is TRBV7-9 and J usage is TRBJ1-1; D remains ambiguous. V gave up 2 bases and J gave up 3 bases, with 4 bases separating them. Germline V gene data show CDR1 as SEHNR and CDR2 as FQNEAQ (reference sequence). This CDR3 region has 12 residues. The chain's CDR3 is CASSLLDTEAFF. In DNA, the CDR3 is TGTGCCAGCAGCTTACTGGACACTGAAGCTTTCTTT.

This clonotype was seen only a few times. The rearrangement joins TRBV6-2 or TRBV6-3 to TRBJ2-7; D gene ambiguous. Germline CDR1 and CDR2: MNHEY and SVGEGT. This CDR3 contains 15 residues. V dropped 7 bases and J dropped 6 bases, with 22 bases sitting between them. CDR3 amino acids: CASTERTREPLEQYF. The CDR3 coding sequence is TGTGCCAGCACCGAACGAACCCGCGAACCCCTCGAGCAGTACTTC.